This T cell receptor beta chain came from a study of cytomegalovirus exposure and HLA in healthy donors. With regard to this clone: Its specificity is not known.

Whole-study findings and limits: For TCR beta chains, V- and J-gene trimming was later linked to a missense DCLRE1C variant. HLA allele associations emerged for some 16,000 TCR beta sequences in a later analysis, at 0.05 false discovery rate.

PCR involved 60 Vbeta and 13 Jbeta primers. Sequencing used immunoSEQ multiplex PCR; TCRdb keeps in-frame clones, though not all of them. Of 150,000 to 200,000 clones in the sample, roughly 77% were seen once. The CDR3 is 16 residues long. V shed 5 bases and J shed 1 base, with 14 bases lying between them. Germline V gene lookup returns CDR1 KGHSH and CDR2 LQKENI. Sequencing input: PBMCs. The receptor's source is a woman in her forties or fifties in good health and CMV-seronegative. The rearrangement uses TRBV18 and TRBJ1-4, with D possibly TRBD1 on 5 matching bases. The CDR3 loop is CASSSRPGGTNEKLFF. The CDR3 bases are TGTGCCAGCTCATCTCGCCCGGGGGGAACTAATGAAAAACTGTTTTTT.